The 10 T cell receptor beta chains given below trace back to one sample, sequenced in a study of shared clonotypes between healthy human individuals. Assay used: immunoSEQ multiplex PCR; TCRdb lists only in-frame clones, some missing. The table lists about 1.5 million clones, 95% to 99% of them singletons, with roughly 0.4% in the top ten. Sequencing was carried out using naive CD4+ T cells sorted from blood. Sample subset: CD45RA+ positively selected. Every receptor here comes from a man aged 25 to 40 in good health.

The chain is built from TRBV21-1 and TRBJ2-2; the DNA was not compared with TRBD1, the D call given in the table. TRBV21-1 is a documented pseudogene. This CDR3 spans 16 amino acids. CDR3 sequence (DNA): TGTGCCAGCAGCGCTTCGGACAGGGTGGTAGCCGGGGAGCTGTTTTTT. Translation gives CASSASDRVVAGELFF.

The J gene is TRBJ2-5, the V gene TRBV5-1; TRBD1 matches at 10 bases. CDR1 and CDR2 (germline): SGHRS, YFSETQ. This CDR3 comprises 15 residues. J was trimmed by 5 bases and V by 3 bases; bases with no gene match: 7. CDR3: CASSSLTGGGETQYF. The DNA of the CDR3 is TGCGCCAGCAGCTCCCTGACAGGGGGCGGTGAGACCCAGTACTTC.

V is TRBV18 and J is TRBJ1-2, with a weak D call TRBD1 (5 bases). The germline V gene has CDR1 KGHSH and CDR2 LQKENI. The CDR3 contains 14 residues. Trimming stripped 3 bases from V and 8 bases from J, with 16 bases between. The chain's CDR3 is CASSPRAQGWGYTF. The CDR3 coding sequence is TGTGCCAGCTCACCCCGCGCGCAGGGCTGGGGCTACACCTTC.

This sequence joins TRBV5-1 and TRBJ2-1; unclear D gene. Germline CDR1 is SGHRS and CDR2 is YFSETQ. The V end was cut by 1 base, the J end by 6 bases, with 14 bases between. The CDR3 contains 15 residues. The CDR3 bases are TGCGCCAGCAGCTTGATGAGCTCCCCCCCCAATGAGCAGTTCTTC. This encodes CASSLMSSPPNEQFF.

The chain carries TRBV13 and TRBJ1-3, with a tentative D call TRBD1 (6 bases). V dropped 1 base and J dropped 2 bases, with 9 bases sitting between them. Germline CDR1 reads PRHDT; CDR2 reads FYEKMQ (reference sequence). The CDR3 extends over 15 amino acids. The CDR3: CASSLARGPGNTIYF. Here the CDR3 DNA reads TGTGCCAGCAGCTTAGCCCGGGGGCCTGGAAACACCATATATTTT.

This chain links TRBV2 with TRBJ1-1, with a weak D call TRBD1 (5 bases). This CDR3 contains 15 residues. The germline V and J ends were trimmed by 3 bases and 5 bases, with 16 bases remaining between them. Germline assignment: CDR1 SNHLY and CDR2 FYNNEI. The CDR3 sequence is CASSDFGGGRTEAFF. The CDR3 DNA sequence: TGTGCCAGCAGTGACTTTGGGGGGGGTCGAACTGAAGCTTTCTTT.

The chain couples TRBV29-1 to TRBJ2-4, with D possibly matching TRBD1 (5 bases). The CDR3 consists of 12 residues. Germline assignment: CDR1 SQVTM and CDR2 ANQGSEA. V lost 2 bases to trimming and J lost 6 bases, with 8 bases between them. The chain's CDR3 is CSVEPRANIQYF. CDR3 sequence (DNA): TGCAGCGTTGAACCCAGGGCAAACATTCAGTACTTC.

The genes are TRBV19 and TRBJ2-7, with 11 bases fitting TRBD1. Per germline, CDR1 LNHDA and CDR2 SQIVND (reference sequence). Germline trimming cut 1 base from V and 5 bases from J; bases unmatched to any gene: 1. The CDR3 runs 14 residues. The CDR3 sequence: CASSIGTGGHEQYF. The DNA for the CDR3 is TGTGCCAGTAGTATAGGGACAGGGGGCCACGAGCAGTACTTC.

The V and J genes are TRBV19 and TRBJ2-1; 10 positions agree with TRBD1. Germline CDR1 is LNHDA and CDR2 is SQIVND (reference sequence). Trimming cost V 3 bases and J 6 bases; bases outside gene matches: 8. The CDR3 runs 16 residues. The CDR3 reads CASSMLAGTGVNEQFF. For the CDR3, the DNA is TGTGCCAGTAGTATGCTCGCCGGGACAGGGGTCAATGAGCAGTTCTTC.

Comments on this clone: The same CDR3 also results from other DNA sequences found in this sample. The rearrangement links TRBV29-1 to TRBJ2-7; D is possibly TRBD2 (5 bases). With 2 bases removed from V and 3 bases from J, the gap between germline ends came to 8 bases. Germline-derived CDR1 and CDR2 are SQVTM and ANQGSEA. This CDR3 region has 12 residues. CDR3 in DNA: TGCAGCGTTGAACGTGGGAGCTACGAGCAGTACTTC. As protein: CSVERGSYEQYF.